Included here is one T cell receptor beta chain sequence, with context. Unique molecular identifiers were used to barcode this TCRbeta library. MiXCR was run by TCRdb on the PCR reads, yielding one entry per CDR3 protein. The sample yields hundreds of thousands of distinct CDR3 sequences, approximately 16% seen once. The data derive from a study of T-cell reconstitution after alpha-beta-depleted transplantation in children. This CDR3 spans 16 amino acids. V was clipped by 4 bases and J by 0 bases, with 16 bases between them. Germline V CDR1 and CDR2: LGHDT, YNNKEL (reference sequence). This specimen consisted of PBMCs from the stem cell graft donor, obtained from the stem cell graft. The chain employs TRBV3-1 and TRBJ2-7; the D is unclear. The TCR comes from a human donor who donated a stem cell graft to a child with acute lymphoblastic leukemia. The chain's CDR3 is CASSPDDGISSYEQYF. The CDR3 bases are TGTGCCAGCAGCCCTGACGACGGAATTAGCTCCTACGAGCAGTACTTC.